This T cell receptor beta chain was recovered during a study of blood T cell repertoires in COVID-19. The wider study: Some COVID-19 samples were acute and others convalescent; all came from the United States, Italy and Spain. PBMCs, B-cell-depleted T cells, or T cells were the source of the cDNA or gDNA that made up the material.

In the original analysis: Amplified reference gene primers provided the basis for estimating nucleated cell counts. The assay was immunoSEQ multiplex PCR, and TCRdb's table has in-frame clones only and misses some. That table gives V, J and clone size, and the DNA gave D and trimming. The sample carries about 230,000 clones, 80% to 85% recorded once. The TCR originated in a man aged 45-65 years with active or convalescent COVID-19. Sequences were obtained from peripheral blood.

CDR3 protein: CASSYPGTYEQYF. CDR3 in DNA: TGTGCCAGCAGCTACCCCGGGACATACGAGCAGTACTTC. The chain employs TRBV28 and TRBJ2-7; D perhaps matches TRBD1 (6 bases). The V end lost 6 bases, the J end lost 4 bases, and 13 bases lay between the germline ends. The germline V gene encodes CDR1 MDHEN and CDR2 SYDVKM. This CDR3 contains 13 residues. Together with reference TRBV28 and TRBJ2-7, the CDR3 gives the full variable domain: DVKVTQSSRYLVKRTGEKVFLECVQDMDHENMFWYRQDPGLGLRLIYFSYDVKMKEKGDIPEGYSVSREKKERFSLILESASTNQTSMYLCASSYPGTYEQYFGPGTRLTVT.